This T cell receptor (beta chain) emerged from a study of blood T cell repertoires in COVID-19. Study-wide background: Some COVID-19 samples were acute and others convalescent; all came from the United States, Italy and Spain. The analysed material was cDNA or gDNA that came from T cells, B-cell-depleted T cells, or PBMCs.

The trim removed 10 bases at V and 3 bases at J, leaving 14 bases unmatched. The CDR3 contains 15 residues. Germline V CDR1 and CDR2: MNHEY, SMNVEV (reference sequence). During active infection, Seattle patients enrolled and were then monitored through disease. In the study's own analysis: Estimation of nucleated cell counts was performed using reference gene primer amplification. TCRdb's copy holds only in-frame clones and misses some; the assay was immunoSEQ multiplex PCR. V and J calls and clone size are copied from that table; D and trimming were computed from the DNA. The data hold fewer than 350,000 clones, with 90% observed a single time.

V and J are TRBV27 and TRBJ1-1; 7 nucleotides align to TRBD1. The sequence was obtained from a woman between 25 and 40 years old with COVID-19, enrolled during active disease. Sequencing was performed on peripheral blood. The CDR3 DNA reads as TGTGCCACCTCAAGTACAGGGGATCGATACACTGAAGCTTTCTTT. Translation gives CATSSTGDRYTEAFF.